The following is a T cell receptor (beta chain) sequence with its context. As yet, its antigen is unknown. V was cut by 0 bases and J by 5 bases, with 15 bases left in between. Germline V CDR1 and CDR2: SEHNR, FQNEAQ (reference sequence). CDR3 size: 16 residues. This sample was included in a study of cytomegalovirus exposure and HLA in healthy donors. Study-level results: In a later analysis, first-cohort TCR clusters were found to tend to co-occur in the approximately 120 validation repertoires.

Repertoires were generated with immunoSEQ multiplex PCR, while TCRdb's copy carries only in-frame clones and drops some. The repertoire holds 65,000 to 75,000 clones, approximately 95% seen once, with 1.5% to 1.9% in the top ten. Sequenced input: PBMCs. The TCR originated in a man aged 18 to 29 in good health and CMV-seropositive. The chain combines TRBV7-9 with TRBJ2-3, with D perhaps TRBD2 (5 bases). CDR3 in amino acids: CASSLAMYPRGDTQYF. As DNA, the CDR3 is TGTGCCAGCAGCTTAGCGATGTACCCCCGGGGAGATACGCAGTATTTT. The variable domain in full, completed from reference TRBV7-9 and TRBJ2-3, reads DTGVSQNPRHKITKRGQNVTFRCDPISEHNRLYWYRQTLGQGPEFLTYFQNEAQLEKSRLLSDRFSAERPKGSFSTLEIQRTEQGDSAMYLCASSLAMYPRGDTQYFGPGTRLTVL.